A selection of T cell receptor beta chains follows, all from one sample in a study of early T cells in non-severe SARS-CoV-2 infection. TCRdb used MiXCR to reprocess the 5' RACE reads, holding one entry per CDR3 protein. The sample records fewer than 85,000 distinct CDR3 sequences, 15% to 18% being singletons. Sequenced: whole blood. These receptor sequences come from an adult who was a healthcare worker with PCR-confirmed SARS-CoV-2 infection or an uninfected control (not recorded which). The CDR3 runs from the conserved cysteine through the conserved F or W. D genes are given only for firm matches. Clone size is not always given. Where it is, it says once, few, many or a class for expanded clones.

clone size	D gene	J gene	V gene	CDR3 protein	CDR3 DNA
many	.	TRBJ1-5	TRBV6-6	CASSYVGINQPQHF	TGTGCCAGCAGTTACGTGGGGATCAATCAGCCCCAGCATTTT
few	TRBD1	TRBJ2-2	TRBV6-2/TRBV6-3	CASSGQGGSSLSGELFF	TGTGCCAGCAGTGGACAGGGGGGATCTTCTTTATCCGGGGAGCTGTTTTTT
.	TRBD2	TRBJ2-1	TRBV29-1	CSVEASGEFF	TGCAGCGTTGAAGCTAGCGGGGAGTTCTTC
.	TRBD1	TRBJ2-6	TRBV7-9	CASPRTGTSGANVLIF	TGTGCCAGCCCACGGACAGGGACCTCTGGGGCCAACGTCCTGATTTTC
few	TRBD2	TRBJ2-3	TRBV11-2	CASSLAGGPPDTQYF	TGTGCCAGCAGCCTAGCGGGAGGGCCCCCAGATACGCAGTATTTT
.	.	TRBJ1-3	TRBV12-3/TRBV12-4	CASSQREGNTIYF	TGTGCCAGCAGCCAGCGGGAGGGAAACACCATATATTTT
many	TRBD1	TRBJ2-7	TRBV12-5	CASGTTGYSYEQYF	TGTGCTAGTGGGACGACAGGGTATTCCTACGAGCAGTACTTC
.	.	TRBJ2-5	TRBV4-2	CASSQGSGGYQETQYF	TGTGCCAGCAGCCAGGGGAGTGGGGGCTACCAAGAGACCCAGTACTTC
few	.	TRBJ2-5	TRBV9	CASSPLEAETQYF	TGTGCCAGCAGTCCGCTAGAAGCGGAGACCCAGTACTTC
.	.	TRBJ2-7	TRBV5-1	CASSSTTGALEQYF	TGCGCCAGCAGCTCCACGACGGGGGCTCTCGAGCAGTACTTC
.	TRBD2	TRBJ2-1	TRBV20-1	CSARGLAAYNEKFF	TGCAGTGCTAGAGGCCTAGCGGCCTACAATGAGAAGTTCTTC
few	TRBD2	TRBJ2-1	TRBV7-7	CASSRTLAGSSYNEQFF	TGTGCTAGCAGCCGGACCCTAGCGGGGTCGTCCTACAATGAGCAGTTCTTC
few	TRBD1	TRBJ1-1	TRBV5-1	CASSLGGNRGRNTEAFF	TGCGCCAGCAGCTTGGGAGGGAACAGGGGTCGAAACACTGAAGCTTTCTTT
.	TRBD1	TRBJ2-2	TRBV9	CASSVDPGQQSTGELFF	TGTGCCAGCAGCGTTGACCCGGGACAGCAATCCACCGGGGAGCTGTTTTTT
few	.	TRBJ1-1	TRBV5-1	CASSEVNTEAFF	TGCGCCAGCAGCGAGGTGAACACTGAAGCTTTCTTT
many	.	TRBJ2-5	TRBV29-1	CSVRPTGETQYF	TGCAGCGTAAGACCCACGGGGGAGACCCAGTACTTC
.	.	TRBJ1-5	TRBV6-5	CASSYGGFNQPQHF	TGTGCCAGCAGTTACGGGGGTTTTAATCAGCCCCAGCATTTT
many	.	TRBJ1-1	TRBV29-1	CSGYVNTEAFF	TGCAGCGGTTACGTGAACACTGAAGCTTTCTTT
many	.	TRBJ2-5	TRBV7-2	CASSPRLLGHKTQYF	TGTGCCAGCAGCCCGAGGCTCCTAGGGCATAAGACCCAGTACTTC
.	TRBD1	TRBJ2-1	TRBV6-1	CASRGTGSVNEQFF	TGTGCCAGCAGGGGGACAGGGTCAGTAAATGAGCAGTTCTTC
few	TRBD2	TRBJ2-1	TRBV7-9	CASSLVGGRAGNEQFF	TGTGCCAGCAGCTTAGTGGGCGGGAGGGCCGGCAATGAGCAGTTCTTC
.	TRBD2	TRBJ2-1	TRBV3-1	CASSLPSGVGYNEQFF	TGTGCCAGCAGCCTCCCTAGCGGGGTAGGGTACAATGAGCAGTTCTTC
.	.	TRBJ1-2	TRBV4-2	CASSQAASAPYGYTF	TGTGCCAGCAGCCAAGCCGCTTCGGCCCCCTATGGCTACACCTTC
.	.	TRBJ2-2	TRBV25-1	CASKRGAANTVELFF	TGTGCCAGCAAACGGGGGGCGGCGAACACCGTGGAGCTGTTTTTT
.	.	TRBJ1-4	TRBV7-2	CASGFAAGGREKLFF	TGTGCCAGCGGGTTTGCCGCGGGGGGTCGGGAAAAACTGTTTTTT
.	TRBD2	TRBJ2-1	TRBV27	CASSLLAGDVKFF	TGTGCCAGCAGTTTATTAGCGGGAGATGTTAAGTTCTTC
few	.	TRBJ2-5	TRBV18	CASSPLPGLLQETQYF	TGTGCCAGCTCACCCCTTCCAGGACTGCTCCAAGAGACCCAGTACTTC
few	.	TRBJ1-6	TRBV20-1	CSARTDGSSYNSPLHF	TGCAGTGCTAGGACCGACGGGAGCTCCTATAATTCACCCCTCCACTTT
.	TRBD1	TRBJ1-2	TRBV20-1	CSARVDRENGYTF	TGCAGTGCTAGAGTGGACAGGGAGAACGGCTACACCTTC
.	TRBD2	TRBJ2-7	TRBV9	CASSVEGGPNYEQYF	TGTGCCAGCAGCGTAGAGGGAGGGCCCAACTACGAGCAGTACTTC
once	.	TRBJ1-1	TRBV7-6	CASSLAGDYTEAFF	TGTGCCAGCAGCTTAGCGGGGGACTACACTGAAGCTTTCTTT
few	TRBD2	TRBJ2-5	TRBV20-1	CSARRASGGETQYF	TGCAGTGCTAGACGTGCTAGCGGTGGAGAGACCCAGTACTTC
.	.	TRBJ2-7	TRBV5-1	CASSFSNRGYEQYF	TGCGCCAGCAGCTTTTCAAACCGTGGATACGAGCAGTACTTC
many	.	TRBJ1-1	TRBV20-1	CSARSVGARGTEAFF	TGCAGTGCTAGAAGCGTGGGGGCCCGGGGCACTGAAGCTTTCTTT
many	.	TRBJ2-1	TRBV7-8	CASSFGLRVNEQFF	TGTGCCAGCAGCTTCGGACTTAGGGTCAATGAGCAGTTCTTC
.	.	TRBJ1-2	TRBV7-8	CASSLRGPGDGYTF	TGTGCCAGCAGCTTACGGGGTCCCGGGGACGGCTACACCTTC
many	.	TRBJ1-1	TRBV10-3	CATAEAMNTEAFF	TGTGCCACCGCGGAGGCAATGAACACTGAAGCTTTCTTT
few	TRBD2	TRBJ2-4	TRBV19	CASSLLTSGGLKNIQYF	TGTGCCAGTAGTCTCTTGACTAGCGGGGGCCTCAAAAACATTCAGTACTTC
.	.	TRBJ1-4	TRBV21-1	CARIPGTGDNEKLFF	TGTGCCCGAATTCCCGGGACAGGGGATAATGAAAAACTGTTTTTT
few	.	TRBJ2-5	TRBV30	CACPRDKGLETQYF	TGTGCCTGCCCCAGGGACAAGGGATTAGAGACCCAGTACTTC
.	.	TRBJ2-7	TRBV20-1	CSASVPEEGPYEQYF	TGCAGTGCTAGTGTTCCCGAGGAGGGCCCCTACGAGCAGTACTTC
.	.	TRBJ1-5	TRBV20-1	CSAREAGISNQPQHF	TGCAGTGCTAGAGAGGCAGGGATTAGCAATCAGCCCCAGCATTTT
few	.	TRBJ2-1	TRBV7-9	CASSSSRGLSEQFF	TGTGCCAGCAGCTCTAGTAGGGGGTTAAGTGAGCAGTTCTTC
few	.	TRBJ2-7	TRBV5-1	CASRSGPSSYEQYF	TGCGCCAGCAGGTCCGGGCCGAGCTCCTACGAGCAGTACTTC
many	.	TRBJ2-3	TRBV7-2	CASSPRDADTDTQYF	TGTGCCAGCAGCCCAAGGGACGCGGACACAGATACGCAGTATTTT
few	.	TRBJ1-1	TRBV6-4	CASSDSQGTEAFF	TGTGCCAGCAGTGACTCCCAGGGCACTGAAGCTTTCTTT
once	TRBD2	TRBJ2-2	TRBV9	CASSVKASGGPNGNGELFF	TGTGCCAGCAGCGTAAAGGCTAGCGGGGGGCCCAACGGTAACGGGGAGCTGTTTTTT
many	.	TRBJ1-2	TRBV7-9	CASSLTRYGYTF	TGTGCCAGCAGCTTAACCAGATATGGCTACACCTTC
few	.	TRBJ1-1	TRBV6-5	CASSYSAHLNTEAFF	TGTGCCAGCAGTTACTCAGCACACTTGAACACTGAAGCTTTCTTT
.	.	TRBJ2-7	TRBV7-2	CASSQSGAVGEQYF	TGTGCCAGCAGCCAATCCGGGGCCGTCGGCGAGCAGTACTTC
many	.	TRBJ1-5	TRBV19	CASSIEPGGDQPQHF	TGTGCCAGTAGTATAGAGCCAGGTGGGGATCAGCCCCAGCATTTT